Listed below are T cell receptor beta chains from one sample, sequenced in a study of graft-versus-host responses after intestinal transplantation. Here immunoSEQ multiplex PCR was the method, and the copy in TCRdb shows in-frame clones only, minus some. This table has 15,000 to 20,000 clones, around nine tenths appearing once. Sequencing was performed on bone marrow, taken approximately 120 days after transplant. These receptors came from a human patient who received an intestinal transplant, so some T cells may come from the graft donor. Both conserved end residues are part of each CDR3. A D gene is named only where the DNA matches it firmly. For some rows the clone size is stated as once, few or many, or as a class when expanded; others skip it.

>TRBV7-9|-|TRBJ2-1|-
TGTGCCAGCAGACCAGGGGGGAGGGCCAATGAGCAGTTCTTC
CASRPGGRANEQFF
>TRBV28|-|TRBJ1-1|-
TGTGCCAGCAGTTTAACTCCTCCCAGGGGATCCACTGAAGCTTTCTTT
CASSLTPPRGSTEAFF
>TRBV2|-|TRBJ2-7|TRBD1
TGTGCCACCTCAGAGGAAAGACAGGGGGCCTACGAGCAGTACTTC
CATSEERQGAYEQYF
>TRBV15|few|TRBJ2-1|TRBD2
TGTGCCACCAGCAGAGAAACTAGCGGGAGCAATGAGCAGTTCTTC
CATSRETSGSNEQFF
>TRBV25-1|-|TRBJ2-3|TRBD1
TGTGCCAGCAGTGATGACAGGGGTGCGGATACGCAGTATTTT
CASSDDRGADTQYF
>TRBV19|-|TRBJ1-5|-
TGTGCCAGTAGTATAGTGGCAGGGGGCAATCAGCCCCAGCATTTT
CASSIVAGGNQPQHF
>TRBV6-5|-|TRBJ2-1|-
TGTGCCAGCAGCCTTAGCAATGAGCAGTTCTTC
CASSLSNEQFF
>TRBV23-1|-|TRBJ2-2|-
TGCGCCAGCAGTCGCATTACAGGGCGTTTGAACACCGGGGAGCTGTTTTTT
CASSRITGRLNTGELFF
>TRBV7-9|-|TRBJ1-2|-
TGTGCCAGCAGCCCGGACGGCTATGGCTACACCTTC
CASSPDGYGYTF
>TRBV19|-|TRBJ1-5|-
TGTGCCAGTACCATCGACAGGTTCGGTAATCAGCCCCAGCATTTT
CASTIDRFGNQPQHF
>TRBV6-1|-|TRBJ1-5|-
TGTGCCAGCAGTGAAGGACAGGTCCGGGGTCAGCCCCAGCATTTT
CASSEGQVRGQPQHF
>TRBV28|-|TRBJ2-7|-
TGTGCCAGCAGTAACGCCCAGCAGTACTTC
CASSNAQQYF
>TRBV7-3|-|TRBJ1-2|-
TGTGCCAGCAGCTTAAAGGCAGGTGACTATGGCTACACCTTC
CASSLKAGDYGYTF
>TRBV7-3|once|TRBJ2-3|-
TGTGCCAGCAGCGTCCGGCGGGGTGGGACAGATACGCAGTATTTT
CASSVRRGGTDTQYF
>TRBV7-9|once|TRBJ2-7|-
TGTGCCAGCAGCTCGCTCGACGGTGAGCAGTACTTC
CASSSLDGEQYF
>TRBV4-2|-|TRBJ1-5|-
TGTGCCAGCAGCCAGACTGGGGGCGATCAGCCCCAGCATTTT
CASSQTGGDQPQHF
>TRBV7-9|-|TRBJ2-1|TRBD2
TGTGCCAGCAGCGGAACTAGCGGGAGTGTCAATGAGCAGTTCTTC
CASSGTSGSVNEQFF
>TRBV29-1|-|TRBJ2-6|-
TGCAGCGCGAGAGCTGGGGCCAACGTCCTGACTTTC
CSARAGANVLTF
>TRBV6-1|-|TRBJ2-2|-
TGTGCCAGCAGATCAGGGGAGACCGGGGAGCTGTTTTTT
CASRSGETGELFF
>TRBV19|-|TRBJ2-7|TRBD2
TGTGCCAGTAGTATAGCTCTGAGCGGGAGTTTCTACGAGCAGTACTTC
CASSIALSGSFYEQYF
>TRBV7-9|once|TRBJ1-2|TRBD1
TGTGCCAGCAGTTCCGGGACAGGGTTGGACTATGGCTACACCTTC
CASSSGTGLDYGYTF
>TRBV2|-|TRBJ1-6|-
TGTGCCAGCACGGTGGGCGGGGGTCTTTCACCCCTCCACTTT
CASTVGGGLSPLHF
>TRBV4-1|-|TRBJ2-3|-
TGCGCCAGCAGCCTACTAGGATTTGTAACAGATACGCAGTATTTT
CASSLLGFVTDTQYF
>TRBV5-1|few|TRBJ2-1|TRBD1
TGCGCCAGCAGCCACCGGGACAGGGACTACAATGAGCAGTTCTTC
CASSHRDRDYNEQFF
>TRBV30|-|TRBJ1-1|-
TGTGCCTGGAGTGTCTCACGGGGCTACGGGGTGACTGAAGCTTTCTTT
CAWSVSRGYGVTEAFF
>TRBV6-1|-|TRBJ2-7|-
TGTGCCAGCAGTGAAGTGGGGGGATCGGATTACGAGCAGTACTTC
CASSEVGGSDYEQYF
>TRBV10-2|-|TRBJ2-1|-
TGCGCCAGCAGTGAGTGGGCGGGGCAAGCCAATGAGCAGTTCTTC
CASSEWAGQANEQFF
>TRBV6-6|-|TRBJ2-1|-
TGTGCCAGCAGTTACGGCATCGGGGGAGGCGAGCAGTTCTTC
CASSYGIGGGEQFF
>TRBV6-5|-|TRBJ2-7|-
TGTGCCAGCAGTTACGACCTGACCAGGTACGAGCAGTACTTC
CASSYDLTRYEQYF
>TRBV2|-|TRBJ2-7|-
TGTGCCAGCAGCCTTACGATAGGGGAGCAGTACTTC
CASSLTIGEQYF
>TRBV6-5|-|TRBJ2-5|TRBD2
TGTGCCAGCAGTTACGCTAGCGGGAGTACGGAGACCCAGTACTTC
CASSYASGSTETQYF
>TRBV28|-|TRBJ1-2|-
TGTGCCAGCAGTTCTACAGGGAGGGGGTCGGGCTACACCTTC
CASSSTGRGSGYTF
>TRBV11-1|-|TRBJ2-7|TRBD2
TGTGCCAGCAGCTTTGGACTAGCGGGGACCTACGAGCAGTACTTC
CASSFGLAGTYEQYF
>TRBV4-1|once|TRBJ1-5|-
TGCGCCAGCAGCCAAGATGGCGGCAATCAGCCCCAGCATTTT
CASSQDGGNQPQHF
>TRBV7-3|-|TRBJ2-7|-
TGTGCCAGCAGCTTAGAAGGGCCCTACGAGCAGTACTTC
CASSLEGPYEQYF
>TRBV6-6|-|TRBJ2-3|-
TGTGCCAGCAGTCGGCAGGGCCGACGAGATACGCAGTATTTT
CASSRQGRRDTQYF
>TRBV29-1|once|TRBJ1-2|-
TGCAGCGCGAAGGGAGGGCGCGGCTACACCTTC
CSAKGGRGYTF
>TRBV12-5|-|TRBJ2-7|TRBD1
TGTGCTAGTGGTTTGGTAGGCGGACAGGGATACGAGCAGTACTTC
CASGLVGGQGYEQYF
>TRBV29-1|-|TRBJ1-3|-
TGCAGCGTACAAGACGGACACTCTGGAAACACCATATATTTT
CSVQDGHSGNTIYF
>TRBV2|-|TRBJ1-3|TRBD1
TGCGCCAGCAGCCTCACGGGTATCAGGGGGACTGGAAACACCATATATTTT
CASSLTGIRGTGNTIYF
>TRBV27|-|TRBJ1-4|-
TGTGCCAGCAGTCCGCTCCCACTACGATACGGTGAAAAACTGTTTTTT
CASSPLPLRYGEKLFF
>TRBV7-6|-|TRBJ2-3|-
TGTGCCAGCAGCTTAGGTCCCCGGGGAAGGAGCGATACGCAGTATTTT
CASSLGPRGRSDTQYF
>TRBV7-8|-|TRBJ2-1|-
TGTGCCAGCAGCTGGACAGTTTACAATGAGCAGTTCTTC
CASSWTVYNEQFF
>TRBV15|-|TRBJ2-3|TRBD2
TGTGCCACCAGCAGAGATCTGGCGGGAGGGACCACAGATACGCAGTATTTT
CATSRDLAGGTTDTQYF
>TRBV6-1|-|TRBJ2-1|-
TGTGCCAGCAGTGTCGACCACGAGCAGTTCTTC
CASSVDHEQFF
>TRBV9|few|TRBJ2-7|-
TGTGCCAGCAGCGTTCAGGAGAACTACGAGCAGTACTTC
CASSVQENYEQYF
>TRBV7-6|-|TRBJ2-3|-
TGTGCCAGCAGCCCACACCGACGGGGTAGATTTCCTGTTTATAGCACAGATACGCAGTATTTT
CASSPHRRGRFPVYSTDTQYF
>TRBV19|-|TRBJ1-5|-
TGTGCCAGTAGTATACAGGGACGGGTTCAGCCCCAGCATTTT
CASSIQGRVQPQHF
>TRBV29-1|-|TRBJ2-7|-
TGCAGCGTCCTCGACAGTCACTACGAGCAGTACTTC
CSVLDSHYEQYF